Following are 9 T cell receptor beta chains from one sample sequenced in a study of shared clonotypes between healthy human individuals. Only in-frame clones appear in the TCRdb table, and some are missing; sequencing was by immunoSEQ multiplex PCR. The sample carries more than 1.2 million clones, 98% recorded once. Sequenced material: naive CD4+ T cells sorted from blood. The subset: CD45RA+ positively selected. The origin of the receptors is a man aged 30 to 45 in good health.

The chain is built from TRBV7-2 and TRBJ1-2; 7 bases line up with TRBD1. The trim removed 0 bases at V and 2 bases at J, leaving 3 bases unmatched. The length of the CDR3 is 15 residues. The germline gives CDR1 SGHTA, CDR2 FQGNSA. The CDR3 reads CASSLALGQNYGYTF. As DNA, the CDR3 is TGTGCCAGCAGCTTAGCCCTGGGACAGAACTATGGCTACACCTTC.

The rearrangement joins TRBV7-6 to TRBJ2-3; D possibly corresponds to TRBD1 (5 bases). The CDR3 length is 17 residues. Germline V gives CDR1 SGHVS, CDR2 FNYEAQ. V lost 5 bases and J lost 0, with 18 bases in between. CDR3: CASSKDITGLSTDTQYF. The CDR3 nucleotides read TGTGCCAGCAGCAAAGACATCACAGGCCTTAGCACAGATACGCAGTATTTT.

This clone came up once. The V call is TRBV10-3, the J call TRBJ2-7, with 14 bases aligning to TRBD2. With V trimmed by 11 bases and J by 5 bases, 5 bases remained unmatched. The CDR3 runs 13 residues. Germline V gives CDR1 ENHRY, CDR2 SYGVKD. The DNA of the CDR3 is TGTGCCGTACAGGGACTAGCGGGAGACGAGCAGTACTTC. Protein product: CAVQGLAGDEQYF.

The chain combines TRBV18 with TRBJ1-5, with D tentatively TRBD1 (5 bases). Germline lookup yields CDR1 KGHSH and CDR2 LQKENI. Trimming shortened V by 2 bases and J by 0 bases, and 14 bases separated the two germline ends. The CDR3 sequence is 17 residues long. The CDR3 protein is CASSPGGDPYSNQPQHF. CDR3 in DNA: TGTGCCAGCTCACCAGGGGGGGACCCGTATAGCAATCAGCCCCAGCATTTT.

The J gene is TRBJ2-2, the V gene TRBV2; no firm D call. CDR3 length: 16 residues. The germline V gene encodes CDR1 SNHLY and CDR2 FYNNEI. Trimming stripped 0 bases from V and 3 bases from J, with 11 bases between. CDR3 sequence: CASSEARTSDTGELFF. As DNA, the CDR3 is TGTGCCAGCAGTGAAGCGCGAACATCGGACACCGGGGAGCTGTTTTTT.

This chain connects TRBV10-3 to TRBJ2-7; D gene uncertain. The CDR3 runs to 14 residues. Germline values: CDR1 ENHRY, CDR2 SYGVKD. V was clipped by 0 bases and J by 6 bases, with 12 bases between them. The CDR3 spells CAISESLRSAEQYF. In DNA form, the CDR3 reads TGTGCCATCAGTGAGTCTTTAAGGTCAGCCGAGCAGTACTTC.

This chain links TRBV18 with TRBJ2-7; TRBD2 matches 9 bases. V lost 1 base to trimming and J lost 6 bases; unmatched junction nucleotides: 7. CDR1 KGHSH and CDR2 LQKENI come from the germline V gene. This CDR3 is 15 amino acids long. The CDR3 DNA is TGTGCCAGCTCACCACTAGGGAGTAGCGGGGGCGAGCAGTACTTC. Translating gives CASSPLGSSGGEQYF.

The table lists this clone with a count of one. V usage is TRBV5-1 and J usage is TRBJ1-1; the D is unclear. V lost 1 base, J lost 2 bases, and 9 bases lay in between. CDR3 length: 14 residues. Germline CDR1 and CDR2: SGHRS and YFSETQ. The CDR3 region is CASSLLSSNTEAFF. DNA for the CDR3: TGCGCCAGCAGCTTGCTCAGCTCTAACACTGAAGCTTTCTTT.

The chain joins TRBV10-3 to TRBJ2-1; the D gene is possibly TRBD2 (5 bases). CDR3 length: 16 amino acids. CDR1 and CDR2 from the germline V gene are ENHRY and SYGVKD. V shed 0 bases and J shed 0 bases, with 9 bases lying between them. DNA of the CDR3: TGTGCCATCAGTGAGTCGGAGGTGAGCTCCTACAATGAGCAGTTCTTC. Its translation: CAISESEVSSYNEQFF.